This TCR beta chain was observed in a study of cytomegalovirus exposure and HLA in healthy donors. Repertoires were generated with immunoSEQ multiplex PCR, while TCRdb's copy carries only in-frame clones and drops some. The top ten clones hold 1.3% of a sample with 80,000 to 95,000 clones, approximately 96% of them seen once. The V gene lost 1 base and the J gene lost 3 bases, with 11 bases spanning the gap. This CDR3 spans 15 amino acids. Germline-derived CDR1 and CDR2 are SGHTA and FQGNSA. Separate from the roughly 710-subject first cohort, the 120-subject validation cohort was the one that the donors belonged to.

The receptor was isolated from a woman between 18 and 30 years old in good health and CMV-seronegative. V usage is TRBV7-2 and J usage is TRBJ2-3; unclear D gene. The sequencing sample was made of PBMCs. The CDR3 reads CASSLVGSRTDTQYF. CDR3 sequence (DNA): TGTGCCAGCAGCTTAGTCGGGTCACGAACAGATACGCAGTATTTT.